This TCR beta chain was captured by sequencing in a study of blood T cell repertoires in COVID-19. Study at large: Both acute and convalescent COVID-19 samples were obtained from the United States, Italy and Spain. PBMCs, B-cell-depleted T cells, or T cells provided the cDNA or gDNA that made up the material.

Per the authors' pipeline: Reference gene primer amplification gave estimated nucleated cell counts. Assay: immunoSEQ multiplex PCR; the TCRdb copy retains only in-frame clones and omits some. The V and J calls and clone size are taken from that table; D and trimming were inferred from the DNA. The table has approximately 68,000 clones, around 85% seen once. The CDR3 consists of 19 residues. CDR1 is SGHNT and CDR2 is YYREEE in the germline V gene (reference sequence). J gave up 1 base and V 2 bases, and 10 bases lay outside the gene matches. In this sample, this clone turned up a few times. The receptor comes from a man in his fifties with active COVID-19. The V call is TRBV5-4, the J call TRBJ2-1, with TRBD2 matching over 12 bases. The specimen was peripheral blood. The CDR3 region has the DNA TGTGCCAGCAGCTTACCCACCTTACTAGCGGGGGGTTCCTACAATGAGCAGTTCTTC. It yields the protein CASSLPTLLAGGSYNEQFF.